This T cell receptor (beta chain) was identified in a study of early T cells in non-severe SARS-CoV-2 infection. Study-wide background: The chains were unpaired, and the sequenced material was bulk RNA from unsorted whole blood.

The table lists this clonotype with a few counts. Trimming removed 7 bases from V and 2 bases from J; junction bases left unmatched: 18. There are 19 residues in the CDR3. Looked up from germline, CDR1 is DFQATT and CDR2 is SNEGSKA (reference sequence). In the library, individual cDNA molecules carried attached unique molecular identifiers. TCRdb analysed the 5' RACE reads with MiXCR anew, one entry per CDR3 protein. The data contain 50,000 to 65,000 distinct CDR3 sequences, roughly an eighth of them singletons. V and J are TRBV20-1 and TRBJ2-7; 15 bases agree with TRBD2. Source material: whole blood. The clonotype was recovered from an adult who was a healthcare worker with PCR-confirmed SARS-CoV-2 infection or an uninfected control (not recorded which). CDR3 loop: CSVLPRPGLAGGHAYEQYF. In DNA, the CDR3 is TGCAGTGTTCTACCCCGACCGGGACTAGCGGGGGGCCATGCCTACGAGCAGTACTTC.